This record covers a single T cell receptor (beta chain). This sample stems from a study of T cell clones after liver transplantation. V gave up 1 base and J gave up 2 bases; unmatched junction bases: 4. The CDR3 runs 16 residues. Germline values: CDR1 SGHNT, CDR2 YENEEA. Data came from immunoSEQ multiplex PCR; TCRdb stores just in-frame clones and leaves some out. The sample lists some 70,000 clones; roughly 90% were seen once. The sample in question was CD4+ T cells from blood, obtained before liver transplant. The sequence derives from a human donor who received a liver transplant. J is TRBJ2-3 and V is TRBV11-3, with TRBD2 matching 9 bases. Here the CDR3 reads CASSLGASGTTDTQYF. The CDR3 nucleotides read TGTGCCAGCAGCTTAGGGGCTAGCGGGACCACAGATACGCAGTATTTT. Full variable domain (missing parts from reference TRBV11-3 and TRBJ2-3): EAGVVQSPRYKIIEKKQPVAFWCNPISGHNTLYWYLQNLGQGPELLIRYENEEAVDDSQLPKDRFSAERLKGVDSTLKIQPAELGDSAVYLCASSLGASGTTDTQYFGPGTRLTVL.